This T cell receptor beta chain was captured in a study of cytomegalovirus exposure and HLA in healthy donors. The CDR3 extends over 11 amino acids. The V and J ends lost 6 bases and 10 bases respectively, with 10 bases between them. Germline V gene sequence: CDR1 MNHNS, CDR2 SASEGT. Study-level findings and limits: Per a prior analysis, the majority of TCR beta V segments were productive roughly 87% or roughly 30% of the time. Presence/absence analyses rested on an assumption that sequencing depth was roughly uniform across donors. TCR beta chains numbering 164 were designated cytomegalovirus-associated. Among immune exposure information, only CMV serostatus was available.

This clone was observed a handful of times. Its antigen is not identified. Use of 60 Vbeta and 13 Jbeta primers characterized the PCR. Sequencing used immunoSEQ multiplex PCR; TCRdb keeps in-frame clones, though not all of them. The sample includes some 150,000 clones, roughly 72% seen only once; the top ten take about 2.1%. The specimen sequenced was PBMCs. This receptor was obtained from a man aged 30 to 39 in good health and CMV-seronegative. The J gene is TRBJ2-1, the V gene TRBV6-1, with D possibly matching TRBD2 (5 bases). The chain's CDR3 is CASSFASEQFF. For the CDR3, the DNA is TGTGCCAGCAGCTTTGCTAGCGAGCAGTTCTTC.